These 8 T cell receptor beta chains originate from one sample sequenced in a study of PD-1 blockade in classical Hodgkin lymphoma (dated by TCRdb to about 2020). Libraries were constructed by the immunoSEQ multiplex PCR assay. What TCRdb holds here is the immuneACCESS table cut down to in-frame rearrangements. Part of the clones is not present; checked against another copy, under half of the missing clones reflect an unresolved V gene, and the others are unexplained. Counted in this sample were about 39,000 clones; around 80% of them appeared once. The top ten clonotypes cover 37% of the sample. The time point label on this specimen signifies: cycle 4 day 1 (C4D1), after 5 to 7 weeks of nivolumab. Every trial patient had relapsed after autologous stem cell transplantation, and cohorts A, B and C differed in prior brentuximab vedotin exposure. The specimen was peripheral blood mononuclear cells (PBMCs), collected before the fourth cycle of nivolumab. These receptors originate from a human donor with classical Hodgkin lymphoma.

Note on this clone: The junction does not match germline at one end; this may be a read error. The chain carries TRBV7-3 and TRBJ2-1, with 9 bases that match TRBD1. This CDR3 is 17 amino acids long. Germline V gene data show CDR1 as SGHTA and CDR2 as FQGTGA. CDR3 residues: CASSITSGTGTYNEQFF. CDR3 coding DNA: TGTGCCAGCAGCATAACGTCCGGGACAGGGACCTACAATGAGCAGTTCTTC.

J is TRBJ2-5 and V is TRBV14; 8 bases align to TRBD2. Losses at the gene ends were 5 bases for V and 5 bases for J; bases not matched to a gene: 13. Germline V CDR1 and CDR2: SGHDN, FVKESK. This CDR3 region has 16 residues. CDR3 residues: CASSSGTSAIRETQYF. CDR3 in DNA: TGTGCCAGCAGCTCGGGGACTAGTGCCATCAGGGAGACCCAGTACTTC.

As for this clone: The junction and the germline gene differ at one end; a read error may be behind it. The V call is TRBV9, the J call TRBJ2-3; 9 positions match TRBD2. The germline gives CDR1 SGDLS, CDR2 YYNGEE. The CDR3 totals 14 residues. In DNA form, the CDR3 reads TGTGCCAGCGCCACGGGGACTAGCAGAGATACGCAGTATTTT. Protein sequence: CASATGTSRDTQYF.

The V and J genes are TRBV5-6 and TRBJ1-2; D unclear. V was shortened by 0 bases and J by 4 bases, with 13 bases between the two germline ends. Per the germline V gene, CDR1 is SGHDT and CDR2 is YYEEEE. The CDR3 is 15 amino acids. CDR3 in DNA: TGTGCCAGCAGCTTGGAGTGGGAGGCCCCCTATGGCTACACCTTC. Translating it yields CASSLEWEAPYGYTF.

This clone occurred a few times. The J gene is TRBJ2-1, the V gene TRBV5-1; D gene unclear. The CDR3 contains 13 residues. CDR1 is SGHRS, CDR2 YFSETQ, per germline. Between the trimmed V and J ends, which lost 0 bases and 9 bases, there was a span of 10 bases. CDR3 sequence reads: CASSLAGRSEQFF. The DNA for the CDR3 is TGCGCCAGCAGCTTGGCCGGGCGTTCTGAGCAGTTCTTC.

The genes are TRBV6-4 and TRBJ2-5, with a possible D match to TRBD1 (6 bases). CDR3 length: 15 amino acids. The V and J ends lost 5 bases and 0 bases respectively, with 13 bases between them. Germline loops: CDR1 MRHNA, CDR2 SNTAGT. CDR3 nucleotides: TGTGCCAGCAGTCCAACCGGGACAAACCAAGAGACCCAGTACTTC. Translating it yields CASSPTGTNQETQYF.

In this sample, this clone turned up a few times. This sequence joins TRBV4-3 and TRBJ1-4; 7 bases match TRBD1. The V gene's germline CDR1 is LGHNA and CDR2 YSLEER. The CDR3 length is 14 residues. The V and J ends lost 6 bases and 7 bases, in that order; junction bases with no gene match: 8. CDR3 loop: CASSRTGDGEKLFF. Written as DNA, the CDR3 is TGCGCCAGCAGTCGAACAGGGGATGGTGAAAAACTGTTTTTT.

V is TRBV2 and J is TRBJ2-6, with D unclear. Trimming stripped 3 bases from V and 0 bases from J, with 6 bases between. The CDR3 spans 15 residues. Germline CDR1 and CDR2: SNHLY and FYNNEI. In nucleotides, the CDR3 is TGTGCCAGCAGTGATCGGTACTCTGGGGCCAACGTCCTGACTTTC. Translating it yields CASSDRYSGANVLTF.